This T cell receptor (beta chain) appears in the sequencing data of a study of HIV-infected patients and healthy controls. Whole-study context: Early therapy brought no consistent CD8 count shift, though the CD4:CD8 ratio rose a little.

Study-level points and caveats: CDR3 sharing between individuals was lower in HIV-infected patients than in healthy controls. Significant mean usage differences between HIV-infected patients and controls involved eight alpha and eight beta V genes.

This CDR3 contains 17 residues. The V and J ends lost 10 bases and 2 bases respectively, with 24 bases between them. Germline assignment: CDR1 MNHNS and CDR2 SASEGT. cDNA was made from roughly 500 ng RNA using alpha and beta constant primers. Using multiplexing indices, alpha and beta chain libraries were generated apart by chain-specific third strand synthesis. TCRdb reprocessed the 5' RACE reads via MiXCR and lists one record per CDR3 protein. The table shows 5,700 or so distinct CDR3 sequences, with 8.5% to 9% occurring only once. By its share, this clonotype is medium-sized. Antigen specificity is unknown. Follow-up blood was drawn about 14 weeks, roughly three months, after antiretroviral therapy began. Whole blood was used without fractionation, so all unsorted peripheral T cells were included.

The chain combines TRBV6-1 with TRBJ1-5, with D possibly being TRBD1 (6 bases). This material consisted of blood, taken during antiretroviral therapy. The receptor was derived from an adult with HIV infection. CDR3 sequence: CATGGHVSKGGNQPQHF. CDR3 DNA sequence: TGTGCCACCGGGGGACATGTCTCCAAAGGGGGCAATCAGCCCCAGCATTTT.